The 21 T cell receptor beta chains in this list originate from one sample, sequenced in a study of T cells in Graves' hyperthyroidism and ophthalmopathy. There were TCR beta CDR3 regions amplified from RNA transcripts. During a first-round RT-PCR of the TCR CDR3, the HTBI primer set was used. One entry per CDR3 protein, called by TCRdb with MiXCR from the multiplex PCR reads. The sample lists approximately 520,000 distinct CDR3 sequences, under 25% occurring once. The sequenced sample consisted of blood. These receptors originate from a man aged 18 to 30 with Graves' hyperthyroidism.

This clonotype was seen many times. The V gene is TRBV10-3, the J gene TRBJ1-1; tentative D call: TRBD1 (5 bases). The V gene's germline CDR1 is ENHRY and CDR2 SYGVKD. CDR3 size: 15 residues. Trimming pared 7 bases from V and 1 base from J, leaving 16 bases between. CDR3 residues: CAIMSRGTANTEAFF. The CDR3, as DNA: TGTGCCATCATGAGTAGGGGCACTGCGAACACTGAAGCTTTCTTT.

The V and J genes are TRBV4-1 and TRBJ2-7; 10 bases match TRBD1. Germline CDR1 MGHRA, CDR2 YSYEKL. This CDR3 is built from 17 residues. With 1 base clipped from V and 5 bases from J, the junction kept 11 bases outside the gene matches. The CDR3 spells CASSQGTGQGGGHEQYF. For the CDR3, the DNA is TGCGCCAGCAGCCAAGGAACTGGACAGGGGGGAGGCCACGAGCAGTACTTC.

The gene calls are TRBV6-1 and TRBJ2-7; D gene unclear. V dropped 1 base and J dropped 5 bases, with 12 bases sitting between them. This CDR3 has 14 amino acids. CDR1 and CDR2 from the germline V gene are MNHNS and SASEGT. The CDR3 sequence is CASSEDQWRNEQYF. In DNA form, the CDR3 reads TGTGCCAGCAGTGAAGATCAGTGGCGTAACGAGCAGTACTTC.

This clonotype has ten or more counts. The chain combines TRBV4-1 with TRBJ1-1; no clear D gene. The germline V gene encodes CDR1 MGHRA and CDR2 YSYEKL. Trimming shortened V by 4 bases and J by 1 base, and 7 bases separated the two germline ends. This CDR3 region has 13 residues. CDR3 sequence reads: CASSPEGNTEAFF. CDR3 DNA sequence: TGCGCCAGCAGCCCAGAAGGGAACACTGAAGCTTTCTTT.

The chain has TRBV28 and TRBJ2-3; 9 positions match TRBD1. The CDR3 runs to 15 residues. Germline V gene lookup returns CDR1 MDHEN and CDR2 SYDVKM. V lost 7 bases to trimming and J lost 2 bases; unmatched junction nucleotides: 7. This CDR3 reads CASNPGQGSTDTQYF. The CDR3 DNA is TGTGCCAGCAATCCGGGACAGGGATCCACAGATACGCAGTATTTT.

This clonotype occurred many times. This chain links TRBV6-5 with TRBJ2-5, with 9 nucleotides matching TRBD2. The CDR3 extends over 15 amino acids. Trimming at V came to 10 bases and at J to 4 bases, leaving 13 bases not matched to a gene. Germline CDR1 is MNHEY and CDR2 is SVGAGI. This CDR3 is CATGLAQSILETQYF. CDR3 sequence (DNA): TGTGCCACCGGACTAGCGCAATCCATTCTAGAGACCCAGTACTTC.

This clonotype was detected ten times or more. The V and J genes are TRBV12-3 or TRBV12-4 and TRBJ1-2; possibly TRBD1 for D (5 bases). V lost 6 bases and J 5 bases, leaving 13 bases between the germline ends. This CDR3 has 13 residues. In nucleotides, the CDR3 is TGTGCCAGCAGGGGGCAGGGATTTTATGGCTACACCTTC. It specifies CASRGQGFYGYTF.

CDR3 coding DNA: TGCGCCAGCTGCTCGGGACAGGGGAATGGCTACACCTTC. Protein: CASCSGQGNGYTF. The chain links TRBV5-1 to TRBJ1-2, with TRBD1 identical over 10 bases. Germline lookup yields CDR1 SGHRS and CDR2 YFSETQ. The CDR3 contains 13 residues. The J segment lost 6 bases and the V segment lost 7 bases, leaving 6 bases of the junction unmatched.

A single count supports this clonotype. The rearrangement links TRBV12-3 or TRBV12-4 to TRBJ1-5; TRBD1 might be the D (6 bases). Trimming took off 4 bases at V and 3 bases at J, with 22 bases between the two ends. The length of the CDR3 is 18 residues. The CDR3 reads CASSSDSWDTQSNQPQHF. CDR3 DNA sequence: TGTGCCAGCAGTTCTGACTCTTGGGACACTCAGTCCAATCAGCCCCAGCATTTT.

This clonotype was picked up many times. The chain uses TRBV7-2 and TRBJ1-2; D gene unclear. V was pared by 7 bases and J by 0 bases, with 12 bases between. The V gene's germline CDR1 is SGHTA and CDR2 FQGNSA. CDR3 size: 14 residues. The CDR3 region is CASTPVGTNYGYTF. CDR3 nucleotides: TGTGCCAGCACCCCCGTCGGAACTAACTATGGCTACACCTTC.

This clonotype showed up many times. This chain joins TRBV13 and TRBJ1-1; D is undetermined. Trimming shortened V by 5 bases and J by 3 bases, and 7 bases separated the two germline ends. Germline CDR1 reads PRHDT; CDR2 reads FYEKMQ (reference sequence). CDR3 length: 12 amino acids. In DNA, the CDR3 is TGTGCCAGCAGCCCTGAGGACACTGAAGCTTTCTTT. It specifies CASSPEDTEAFF.

The sample holds many counts of this clonotype. The rearrangement links TRBV12-3 or TRBV12-4 to TRBJ2-7, with D tentatively TRBD1 (5 bases). The V end was cut by 2 bases, the J end by 6 bases, with 17 bases between. This CDR3 comprises 15 residues. The CDR3 DNA sequence: TGTGCCAGCAGTTTAAATGCAGGGCCTCCGGGCGAGCAGTACTTC. Protein: CASSLNAGPPGEQYF.

This clonotype has at least ten counts. The chain employs TRBV6-1 and TRBJ1-5; D is undetermined. This CDR3 comprises 15 residues. V was shortened by 7 bases and J by 5 bases, with 18 bases between the two germline ends. Germline CDR1 is MNHNS and CDR2 is SASEGT. The CDR3 region is CASNLGRRSDQPQHF. CDR3 DNA sequence: TGTGCCAGCAATCTTGGCAGGCGCTCCGATCAGCCCCAGCATTTT.

The V and J genes are TRBV28 and TRBJ1-1; 8 bases are a match to TRBD1. Germline values: CDR1 MDHEN, CDR2 SYDVKM. V shed 3 bases, J shed 10 bases, and the junction held 4 bases outside the gene matches. This CDR3 has 12 residues. The CDR3 DNA follows: TGTGCCAGCAGTTTGGCAGGGGGCGGAGCTTTCTTT. Translated: CASSLAGGGAFF.

In its sample, this clonotype was seen many times. The chain recombines TRBV4-1 with TRBJ2-5; D is possibly TRBD1 (6 bases). This CDR3 is built from 17 residues. Trimming stripped 0 bases from V and 6 bases from J, with 20 bases between. The germline CDR1 and CDR2 sequences are MGHRA and YSYEKL. CDR3 in amino acids: CASSQESVWGRQQTQYF. Here the CDR3 DNA reads TGCGCCAGCAGCCAAGAATCAGTTTGGGGGCGTCAGCAGACCCAGTACTTC.

The rearrangement links TRBV12-3 or TRBV12-4 to TRBJ1-2; D is unclear. V was trimmed by 2 bases and J by 5 bases, leaving 6 bases between them. The CDR3 covers 12 residues. CDR3 sequence: CASSLRPYGYTF. DNA of the CDR3: TGTGCCAGCAGTTTACGACCTTATGGCTACACCTTC.

J is TRBJ2-5 and V is TRBV6-5; D is perhaps TRBD2 (5 bases). From germline, CDR1 is MNHEY and CDR2 SVGAGI. This CDR3 spans 16 amino acids. The V end lost 2 bases, the J end lost 4 bases, and 17 bases lay between the germline ends. DNA of the CDR3: TGTGCCAGCAGTTACCAAGCTAGCAGTCTTGGAGAGACCCAGTACTTC. It codes for CASSYQASSLGETQYF.

This clonotype was seen just once. The V and J genes are TRBV27 and TRBJ2-2; D may be TRBD1 (8 bases). Per the germline V gene, CDR1 is MNHEY and CDR2 is SMNVEV (reference sequence). This CDR3 has 15 amino acids. Between the trimmed V and J ends, which lost 7 bases and 9 bases, there was a span of 21 bases. The chain's CDR3 is CASTSGGGQERELFF. The CDR3 bases are TGTGCCAGCACCTCGGGCGGGGGACAGGAGCGGGAGCTGTTTTTT.

This clonotype was counted at least ten times. This chain uses TRBV19 with TRBJ2-7; 8 bases fit TRBD1. V trimming: 3 bases; J trimming: 7 bases; junction bases outside the gene matches: 5. This CDR3 has 13 amino acids. Germline V CDR1 and CDR2: LNHDA, SQIVND (reference sequence). The CDR3 region is CASSMTGDGEQYF. CDR3 DNA: TGTGCCAGTAGTATGACAGGGGATGGAGAGCAGTACTTC.

This clonotype was detected many times. V is TRBV12-3 or TRBV12-4 and J is TRBJ1-5; no definite D call. This CDR3 comprises 15 residues. The V end was cut by 7 bases, the J end by 0 bases, with 13 bases between. For the CDR3, the DNA is TGTGCCAGCACCGCCTCGGCTTATAGCAATCAGCCCCAGCATTTT. It encodes CASTASAYSNQPQHF.

This clonotype was counted ten times or more. This rearrangement joins TRBV10-3 to TRBJ1-1; D unresolved. The CDR3 runs 13 residues. CDR1 and CDR2 (germline): ENHRY, SYGVKD. V lost 5 bases and J lost 1, with 8 bases in between. CDR3 region: CAISQSGNTEAFF. CDR3 nucleotides: TGTGCCATCAGTCAGAGTGGGAACACTGAAGCTTTCTTT.